This is a list of T cell receptor beta chains from one sample in a study of blood T cell repertoires in COVID-19. Libraries were prepared by immunoSEQ multiplex PCR; TCRdb keeps only in-frame clonotypes and omits some of them. The sample lists about 100,000 clones; 80% were seen once. Specimen: peripheral blood. Receptor source: a woman between 65 and 79 years old with acute or convalescent COVID-19. CDR3s include the opening cysteine and the closing phenylalanine or tryptophan. D genes are given only for firm matches.

NA,TRBJ1-1,TRBV6-5,TGTGCCAGCACCGCATTCTTCGGCGGTGAAGCTTTCTTT,CASTAFFGGEAFF
TRBD2,TRBJ2-2,TRBV5-1,TGCGCCAGCAGCTTAACTAGCGGGGGCCATAACACCGGGGAGCTGTTTTTT,CASSLTSGGHNTGELFF
TRBD1,TRBJ1-2,TRBV19,TGTGCCAGTAGTGAGACAGGGGGCCTATATGGCTACACCTTC,CASSETGGLYGYTF
NA,TRBJ2-3,TRBV10-3,TGTGCCATCAGTGAGGGACTTACAGATACGCAGTATTTT,CAISEGLTDTQYF
TRBD1,TRBJ2-3,TRBV2,TGTGCCAGCAGTCCGGGACAGAGCACAGATACGCAGTATTTT,CASSPGQSTDTQYF
TRBD2,TRBJ2-3,TRBV6-6,TGTGCCAGCAGACCGGAACTAGCGGGGGACACAGATACGCAGTATTTT,CASRPELAGDTDTQYF
TRBD1,TRBJ1-3,TRBV9,TGTGCCAGCAGCCCACAGACAGGGGCCGGAAACACCATATATTTT,CASSPQTGAGNTIYF
NA,TRBJ1-3,TRBV6-5,TGTGCCAGCGGGTCAGGGGCAGAATCTGGAAACACCATATATTTT,CASGSGAESGNTIYF
NA,TRBJ2-5,TRBV5-4,TGTGCCAGCAGCTTTGACAGACAAGAGACCCAGTACTTC,CASSFDRQETQYF
NA,TRBJ2-2,TRBV25-1,TGTGCCAGCAGTGAGCAGGGAAATACCGGGGAGCTGTTTTTT,CASSEQGNTGELFF